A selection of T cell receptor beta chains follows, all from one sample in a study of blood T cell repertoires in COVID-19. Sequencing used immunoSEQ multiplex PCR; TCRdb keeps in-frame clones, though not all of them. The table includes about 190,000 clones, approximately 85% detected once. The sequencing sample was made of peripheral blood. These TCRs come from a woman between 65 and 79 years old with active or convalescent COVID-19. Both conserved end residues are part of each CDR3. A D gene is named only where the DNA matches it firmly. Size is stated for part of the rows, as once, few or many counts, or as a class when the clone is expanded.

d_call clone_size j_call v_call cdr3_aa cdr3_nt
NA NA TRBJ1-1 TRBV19 CASSIRQGNTEAFF TGTGCCAGTAGTATAAGGCAGGGGAACACTGAAGCTTTCTTT
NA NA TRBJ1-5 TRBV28 CASSSPGPQPQHF TGTGCCAGCAGTTCTCCAGGGCCTCAGCCCCAGCATTTT
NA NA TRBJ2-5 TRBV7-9 CASTWDKRQETQYF TGTGCCAGCACCTGGGACAAGCGCCAAGAGACCCAGTACTTC
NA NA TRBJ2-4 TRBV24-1 CATSDLLPQNIQYF TGTGCCACCAGTGATTTACTTCCACAAAACATTCAGTACTTC
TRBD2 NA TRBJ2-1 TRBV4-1 CASSRGDFGTSDLNEQFF TGCGCCAGCAGCCGCGGGGACTTTGGGACTAGCGATCTGAATGAGCAGTTCTTC
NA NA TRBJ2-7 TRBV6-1 CASSGGTGSPSARNYEQYF TGTGCCAGCAGTGGTGGGACGGGCAGCCCTAGCGCCCGAAACTACGAGCAGTACTTC
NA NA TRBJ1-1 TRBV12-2 CASRPFGGPEAFF TGTGCAAGTCGCCCATTTGGGGGCCCTGAAGCTTTCTTT
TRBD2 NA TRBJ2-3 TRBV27 CASSPLVVGRAPDTQYF TGTGCCAGCAGCCCCCTTGTCGTCGGGAGGGCCCCAGATACGCAGTATTTT
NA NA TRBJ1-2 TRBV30 CAWSVRRAYGYTF TGTGCCTGGAGTGTACGGAGGGCCTATGGCTACACCTTC
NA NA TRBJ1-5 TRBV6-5 CASSYSGQGDQPQHF TGTGCCAGCAGTTACTCCGGGCAGGGCGATCAGCCCCAGCATTTT
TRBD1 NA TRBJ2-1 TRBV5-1 CASSLGTPGQILDNEQFF TGCGCCAGCAGCTTGGGCACCCCGGGACAGATTCTAGACAATGAGCAGTTCTTC
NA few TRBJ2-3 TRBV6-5 CASGRGNTDTQYF TGTGCCAGCGGGAGGGGGAACACAGATACGCAGTATTTT
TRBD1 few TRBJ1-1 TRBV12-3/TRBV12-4 CASRVQGYTEAFF TGTGCCAGCAGGGTACAGGGGTACACTGAAGCTTTCTTT
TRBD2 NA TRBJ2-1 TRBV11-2 CASSLFAGVLYNEQFF TGTGCCAGCAGCTTATTTGCGGGAGTGTTATACAATGAGCAGTTCTTC
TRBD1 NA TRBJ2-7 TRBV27 CASSLSGTGYNEQYF TGTGCCAGCAGTCTCTCCGGGACAGGTTACAACGAGCAGTACTTC
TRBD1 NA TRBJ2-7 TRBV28 CASSFVGTGGAEAREQYF TGTGCCAGCAGTTTCGTAGGGACAGGGGGCGCGGAGGCAAGGGAGCAGTACTTC
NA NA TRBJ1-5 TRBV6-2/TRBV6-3 CASSHGTLYSNQPQHF TGTGCCAGCAGTCACGGGACACTGTATAGCAATCAGCCCCAGCATTTT
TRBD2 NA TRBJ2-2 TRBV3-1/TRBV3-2 CASSQDGLAGITGELFF TGTGCCAGCAGCCAAGACGGACTAGCGGGGATTACCGGGGAGCTGTTTTTT
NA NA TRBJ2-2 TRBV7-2 CASTPPGSPKTGELFF TGTGCCAGCACCCCCCCCGGGAGTCCGAAGACCGGGGAGCTGTTTTTT
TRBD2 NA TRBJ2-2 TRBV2 CASSEGASGRYGELFF TGTGCCAGCAGTGAAGGGGCTAGCGGGAGATACGGGGAGCTGTTTTTT
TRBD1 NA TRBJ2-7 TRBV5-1 CASSPGRGQSVYEQYF TGCGCCAGCAGCCCCGGAAGGGGACAGTCGGTCTACGAGCAGTACTTC
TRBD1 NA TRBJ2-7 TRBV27 CASSFQGQGYEQYF TGTGCCAGCAGTTTTCAGGGACAGGGGTACGAGCAGTACTTC
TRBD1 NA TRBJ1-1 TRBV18 CASSPGQANTEAFF TGTGCCAGCTCACCAGGACAGGCGAACACTGAAGCTTTCTTT
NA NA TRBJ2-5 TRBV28 CASSSTTTGPKETQYF TGTGCCAGCAGTTCCACCACGACAGGCCCCAAAGAGACCCAGTACTTC
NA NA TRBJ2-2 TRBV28 CASNRTDTGELFF TGTGCCAGCAATAGGACAGATACCGGGGAGCTGTTTTTT
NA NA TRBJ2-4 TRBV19 CASSPVRAAGGNIQYF TGTGCCAGTAGCCCCGTCCGAGCGGCGGGCGGAAACATTCAGTACTTC
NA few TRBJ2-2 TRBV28 CASSHRADTGELFF TGTGCCAGCTCCCACAGGGCGGACACCGGGGAGCTGTTTTTT
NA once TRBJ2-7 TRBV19 CASTSQAGLEQYF TGTGCCAGTACTTCTCAGGCAGGGCTCGAGCAGTACTTC
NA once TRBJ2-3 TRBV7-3 CASSLLESPDTQYF TGTGCCAGCAGCTTATTAGAGTCCCCAGATACGCAGTATTTT
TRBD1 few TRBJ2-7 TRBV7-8 CASSFKGTVGYEQYF TGTGCCAGCAGCTTCAAGGGGACAGTTGGCTACGAGCAGTACTTC
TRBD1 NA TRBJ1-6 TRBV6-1 CASSDRDRHNSPLHF TGTGCCAGCAGTGATCGGGACAGACATAATTCACCCCTCCACTTT
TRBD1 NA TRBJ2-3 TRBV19 CASSNWQGARETQYF TGTGCCAGTAGCAACTGGCAGGGGGCAAGGGAGACGCAGTATTTT
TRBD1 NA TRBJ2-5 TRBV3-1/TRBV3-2 CASSQEAIQGARETQYF TGTGCCAGCAGCCAAGAAGCCATACAGGGGGCGCGGGAGACCCAGTACTTC
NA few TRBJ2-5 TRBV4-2 CASSQDSGGRAAQETQYF TGTGCCAGCAGCCAAGATTCAGGAGGGCGGGCCGCTCAAGAGACCCAGTACTTC
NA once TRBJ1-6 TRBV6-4 CASPGTTLLPPLHF TGTGCCAGCCCCGGGACTACCCTTTTGCCACCCCTCCACTTT
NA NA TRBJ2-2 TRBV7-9 CAWEPNTGELFF TGTGCCTGGGAGCCGAACACCGGGGAGCTGTTTTTT
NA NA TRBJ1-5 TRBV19 CASSIRGQNQPQHF TGTGCCAGTAGTATTCGTGGGCAGAATCAGCCCCAGCATTTT
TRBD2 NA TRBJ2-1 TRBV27 CASSSGLAGTYNEQFF TGTGCCAGCAGTTCGGGACTAGCGGGCACCTACAATGAGCAGTTCTTC
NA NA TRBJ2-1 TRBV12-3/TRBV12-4 CASSPSTGIEQFF TGTGCCAGCAGTCCATCGACGGGGATTGAGCAGTTCTTC
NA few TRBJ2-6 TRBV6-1 CASSEEHSGANVLTF TGTGCCAGCAGTGAAGAGCACTCTGGGGCCAACGTCCTGACTTTC
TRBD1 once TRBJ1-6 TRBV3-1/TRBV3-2 CASSRTRTGSSYNSPLHF TGTGCCAGCAGCCGCACACGGACAGGGAGCTCCTATAATTCACCCCTCCACTTT
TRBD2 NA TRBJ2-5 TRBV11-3 CASSLGRGRAFETQYF TGTGCCAGCAGCTTAGGGCGCGGGAGGGCCTTTGAGACCCAGTACTTC
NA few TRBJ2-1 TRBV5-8 CASSRGWDSLPHEQFF TGTGCCAGCAGCCGGGGATGGGACTCACTACCCCATGAGCAGTTCTTC
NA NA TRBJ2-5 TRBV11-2 CASSYSSRGETQYF TGTGCCAGCAGCTATTCTAGCCGGGGAGAGACCCAGTACTTC
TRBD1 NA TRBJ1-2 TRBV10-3 CAITKGQVDYGYTF TGTGCCATAACCAAGGGACAGGTGGACTATGGCTACACCTTC
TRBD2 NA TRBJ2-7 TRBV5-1 CASSLTGTSAYEQYF TGCGCCAGCAGCTTAACCGGGACTAGCGCCTACGAGCAGTACTTC
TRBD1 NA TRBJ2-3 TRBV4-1 CASSWTGGTDTQYF TGCGCCAGCAGCTGGACAGGGGGCACAGATACGCAGTATTTT
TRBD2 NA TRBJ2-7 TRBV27 CASSLSDGRFNEQYF TGTGCCAGCAGTTTATCGGACGGGAGGTTCAACGAGCAGTACTTC
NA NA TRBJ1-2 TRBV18 CASSPGRGGYGYTF TGTGCCAGCTCACCTGGTCGGGGTGGCTATGGCTACACCTTC
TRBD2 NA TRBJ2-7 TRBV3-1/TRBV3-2 CASSQGGTSAYEQYF TGTGCCAGCAGCCAGGGGGGGACTAGCGCCTACGAGCAGTACTTC
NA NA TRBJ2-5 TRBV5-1 CASTVTGSQETQYF TGCGCCAGCACCGTGACAGGCTCCCAAGAGACCCAGTACTTC
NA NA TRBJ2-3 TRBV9 CASSVDLGETDTQYF TGTGCCAGCAGCGTAGACCTCGGGGAGACAGATACGCAGTATTTT
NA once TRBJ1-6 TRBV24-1 CATSDRTDNRSPLHF TGTGCCACCAGTGATCGGACGGACAATAGGTCACCCCTCCACTTT
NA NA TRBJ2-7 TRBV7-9 CASSPSTGTLYEQYF TGTGCCAGCAGCCCATCCACCGGGACTCTTTACGAGCAGTACTTC
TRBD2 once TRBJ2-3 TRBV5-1 CASSLPGLATTDTQYF TGCGCCAGCAGCCTGCCGGGACTAGCGACCACAGATACGCAGTATTTT
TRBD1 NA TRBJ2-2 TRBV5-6 CASSLPGQGFSHYLFF TGTGCCAGCAGCTTACCGGGACAGGGTTTCTCCCATTATTTGTTTTTT
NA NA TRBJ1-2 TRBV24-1 CATSEGLHGYTF TGTGCCACCAGTGAGGGACTCCACGGCTACACCTTC
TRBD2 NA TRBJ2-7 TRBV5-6 CASSLGLAGGYEQYF TGTGCCAGCAGCTTAGGACTAGCGGGAGGCTACGAGCAGTACTTC
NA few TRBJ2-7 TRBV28 CASSLEGYEQYF TGTGCCAGCAGTTTGGAGGGCTACGAGCAGTACTTC